Below, 9 T cell receptor beta chains from the same sample are listed, as sequenced in a study of blood T cell repertoires in COVID-19. Sequencing was performed with immunoSEQ multiplex PCR; in TCRdb, only in-frame clones are kept and a portion is missing. The top ten clones hold over 0.2% of a sample with over 600,000 clones, about 87% of them seen once. Sequencing was carried out using peripheral blood. The receptors come from a woman aged 18-30 years with acute or convalescent COVID-19.

The chain joins TRBV28 to TRBJ1-1; no clear D. CDR1 and CDR2 (germline): MDHEN, SYDVKM. The CDR3 has 12 amino acids. Trimming removed 5 bases at V and 6 bases at J, with 10 bases between. CDR3 coding DNA: TGTGCCAGCAGTACTACTTTCCCTGAAGCTTTCTTT. Translated, it gives CASSTTFPEAFF.

The CDR3 DNA reads as TGTGCCAGCAGCCTCGACAGAAGCTCCTACAATGAGCAGTTCTTC. This encodes CASSLDRSSYNEQFF. The chain employs TRBV27 and TRBJ2-1; D may be TRBD1 (5 bases). The germline V gene has CDR1 MNHEY and CDR2 SMNVEV (reference sequence). V was pared by 6 bases and J by 0 bases, with 12 bases between. The CDR3 sequence is 15 residues long.

The V call is TRBV7-2, the J call TRBJ1-2; the D gene is possibly TRBD1 (5 bases). CDR1 and CDR2 from the germline V gene are SGHTA and FQGNSA. The CDR3 length is 14 residues. V was pared by 5 bases and J by 4 bases, with 14 bases between. The CDR3 reads CASSDDSARYGYTF. The CDR3 region has the DNA TGTGCCAGCAGCGACGACAGCGCTCGCTATGGCTACACCTTC.

The chain joins TRBV7-4 to TRBJ1-2; 8 bases align to TRBD1. V lost 3 bases, J lost 4 bases, and 22 bases stayed unmatched. The CDR3 sequence is 20 residues long. The germline V gene has CDR1 SGHVT and CDR2 SQSDAQ. CDR3 in DNA: TGTGCCAGCAGCTTCCTGATCCTACAGGGGGAAGTGGCTCTTGTCTATGGCTACACCTTC. Its translation is CASSFLILQGEVALVYGYTF.

The chain has TRBV3-1 (or the pseudogene TRBV3-2) and TRBJ2-3; D ambiguous. Germline V gene data show CDR1 as LGHDT and CDR2 as YNNKEL (reference sequence). This CDR3 spans 15 amino acids. The V gene lost 1 base and the J gene lost 0 bases, with 8 bases spanning the gap. In DNA form, the CDR3 reads TGTGCCAGCAGCCAAGGCTATTCTAGCACAGATACGCAGTATTTT. Protein: CASSQGYSSTDTQYF.

This clone was counted between two and nine times. This chain joins TRBV10-3 and TRBJ2-7; D unclear. V was trimmed by 7 bases and J by 5 bases, leaving 15 bases between them. The CDR3 loop spans 13 amino acids. Germline V gene sequence: CDR1 ENHRY, CDR2 SYGVKD. CDR3 protein: CAIIVYSADEQYF. The CDR3 DNA reads TGTGCCATCATTGTGTATTCGGCGGACGAGCAGTACTTC.

The rearrangement joins TRBV19 to TRBJ1-6, with no clear D. V dropped 6 bases and J dropped 5 bases, with 8 bases sitting between them. Germline V gives CDR1 LNHDA, CDR2 SQIVND (reference sequence). This CDR3 region has 13 residues. This CDR3 is CASRGRDNSPLHF. The DNA for the CDR3 is TGTGCCAGTAGGGGCAGAGATAATTCACCCCTCCACTTT.

This chain uses TRBV24-1 with TRBJ1-2; TRBD1 agrees at 8 bases. The CDR3 length is 15 residues. The germline gives CDR1 KGHDR, CDR2 SFDVKD. The V gene end was trimmed by 9 bases and the J gene end by 3 bases; junction bases not matched to a gene: 11. The CDR3 protein is CATAPAGGRDYGYTF. CDR3 in DNA: TGTGCCACCGCCCCGGCAGGGGGCAGGGACTATGGCTACACCTTC.

The genes are TRBV5-5 and TRBJ1-3, with D hard to call. The CDR3 covers 13 residues. Germline CDR1 is SGHKS and CDR2 is YYEKEE (reference sequence). Deletions cut 4 bases from V and 0 bases from J, with 5 bases between. In DNA form, the CDR3 reads TGTGCCAGCAGCACAAGCTCTGGAAACACCATATATTTT. Translated, it gives CASSTSSGNTIYF. The full variable domain, its missing parts supplied by reference TRBV5-5 and TRBJ1-3, is DAGVTQSPTHLIKTRGQQVTLRCSPISGHKSVSWYQQVLGQGPQFIFQYYEKEERGRGNFPDRFSARQFPNYSSELNVNALLLGDSALYLCASSTSSGNTIYFGEGSWLTVV.